This paragraph covers one T cell receptor beta chain sequence. Its antigen is unknown. J gave up 5 bases and V 3 bases, and 20 bases lay outside the gene matches. This CDR3 region has 18 residues. Germline CDR1 is DFQATT and CDR2 is SNEGSKA (reference sequence). This sample was included in a study of blood T cells in healthy people across ages. On the study more broadly: Per two T cells, about one barcoded beta molecule was captured through template switching. Study results and caveats: Shifts in expanded clonotypes may have been confounded by donor CMV status, which was unknown.

Using a J-beta primer mix together with a sample-barcoded 5' primer, a second PCR was run for about 7 to 12 cycles. Each cDNA molecule was tagged by a template-switch adaptor that had 12 random nucleotides. TCRdb ran MiXCR on the 5' RACE reads and lists one entry per CDR3 protein. The sample has under 2,000,000 distinct CDR3 sequences, roughly 49% seen once. Caucasian individuals from Russia who were healthy and aged 6 to 90 acted as donors. The specimen was blood. The chain has TRBV20-1 and TRBJ1-1; 8 bases match TRBD1. The TCR originated in a woman in her thirties or forties in good health. The CDR3 bases are TGCAGTGCTAGCGGTCCCGGACAGGGAAAACGGGGGGGAACTGAAGCTTTCTTT. It yields the protein CSASGPGQGKRGGTEAFF.